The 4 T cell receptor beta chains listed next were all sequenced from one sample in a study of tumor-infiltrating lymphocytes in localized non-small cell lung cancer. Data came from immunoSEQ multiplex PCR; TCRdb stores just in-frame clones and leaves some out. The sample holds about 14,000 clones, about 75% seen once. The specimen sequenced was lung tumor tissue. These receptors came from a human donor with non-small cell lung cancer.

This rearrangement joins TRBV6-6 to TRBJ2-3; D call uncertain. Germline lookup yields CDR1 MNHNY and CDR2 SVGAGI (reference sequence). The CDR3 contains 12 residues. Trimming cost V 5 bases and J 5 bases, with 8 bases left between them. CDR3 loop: CASSKEKDTQYF. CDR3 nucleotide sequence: TGTGCCAGCAGTAAAGAAAAAGATACGCAGTATTTT.

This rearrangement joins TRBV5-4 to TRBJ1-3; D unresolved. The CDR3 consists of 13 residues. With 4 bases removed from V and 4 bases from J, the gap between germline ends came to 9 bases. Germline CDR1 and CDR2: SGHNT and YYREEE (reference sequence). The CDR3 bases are TGTGCCAGCAGCGCCCCTACCGGAAACACCATATATTTT. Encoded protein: CASSAPTGNTIYF.

This CDR3 is CASSFGTDTQYF. DNA of the CDR3: TGTGCCAGCAGCTTCGGCACAGATACGCAGTATTTT. The V gene is TRBV11-3, the J gene TRBJ2-3, with unresolved D. CDR1 SGHNT and CDR2 YENEEA come from the germline V gene. With 3 bases removed from V and 1 base from J, the gap between germline ends came to 2 bases. CDR3 length: 12 residues.

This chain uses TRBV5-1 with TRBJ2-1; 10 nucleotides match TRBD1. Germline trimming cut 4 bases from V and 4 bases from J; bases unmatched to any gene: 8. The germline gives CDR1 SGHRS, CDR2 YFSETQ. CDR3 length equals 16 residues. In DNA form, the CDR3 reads TGCGCCAGCAGCCCCGGGACAGGGGTCTTATACAATGAGCAGTTCTTC. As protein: CASSPGTGVLYNEQFF.